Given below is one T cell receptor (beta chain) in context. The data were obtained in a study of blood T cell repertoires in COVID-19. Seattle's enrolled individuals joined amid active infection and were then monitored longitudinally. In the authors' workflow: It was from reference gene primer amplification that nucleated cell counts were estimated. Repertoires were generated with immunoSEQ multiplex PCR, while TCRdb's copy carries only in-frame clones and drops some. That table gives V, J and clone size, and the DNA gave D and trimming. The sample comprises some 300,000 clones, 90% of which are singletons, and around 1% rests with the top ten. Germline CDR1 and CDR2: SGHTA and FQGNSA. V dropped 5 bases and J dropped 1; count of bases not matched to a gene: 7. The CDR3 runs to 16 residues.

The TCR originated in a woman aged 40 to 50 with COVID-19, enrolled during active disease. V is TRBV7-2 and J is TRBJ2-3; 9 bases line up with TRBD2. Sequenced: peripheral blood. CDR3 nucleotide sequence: TGTGCCAGCAGCCAGCTGGCGGGGGGGGGCACAGATACGCAGTATTTT. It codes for CASSQLAGGGTDTQYF.